This TCR beta chain emerged from a study of regulatory T cells in long-lasting Graves disease. Study summary: For under 3 months, newly diagnosed Graves' patients had been taking antithyroid drugs.

The table lists this clonotype with many counts. The time point denotes: newly diagnosed GD, antithyroid drugs for less than 3 months. TCR sequences were obtained from RNA taken from PBMCs. In Xi'an, China, an endocrinology department was the source of patients. CDR3 regions were amplified by Arm-PCR using iRepertoire HTBI primers to build TCR beta libraries. TCRdb re-called the multiplex PCR reads through MiXCR, storing one row per CDR3 protein. Of 250,000 to 300,000 distinct CDR3 sequences in the sample, more than 15% are singletons; the top ten hold around 13%. The CDR3 length is 15 residues. Trimming stripped 2 bases from V and 0 bases from J, with 10 bases between. CDR1 and CDR2 (germline): ENHRY, SYGVKD. These same data were also listed under a study on T cells in Graves' hyperthyroidism and ophthalmopathy. Per that study: The HTBI primer set drove a first-round RT-PCR of the TCR CDR3. Ophthalmopathy, which appeared later, was predicted by the model a median 6.5 months before onset.

Sample: peripheral blood mononuclear cells (PBMCs), taken at new diagnosis, from a patient treated with antithyroid drugs. The V call is TRBV10-3, the J call TRBJ2-5; a weak D match, TRBD2 (6 bases). The clonotype comes from a woman aged 25 to 39 with Graves disease. As DNA, the CDR3 is TGTGCCATCAGTGAGGGGGAGGCCCACCAAGAGACCCAGTACTTC. Residues: CAISEGEAHQETQYF.